The 32 T cell receptor beta chains below come from one sample, sequenced in a study of blood T cell repertoires in COVID-19. Sequencing used immunoSEQ multiplex PCR; TCRdb keeps in-frame clones, though not all of them. Here the sample spans 200,000 to 250,000 clones, around 80% being singletons. The specimen sequenced was peripheral blood. Every receptor here comes from a woman between 65 and 79 years old with acute or convalescent COVID-19.

This clone was detected only a few times. The genes are TRBV7-3 and TRBJ2-7; 9 positions agree with TRBD1. Germline CDR1 and CDR2: SGHTA and FQGTGA. The CDR3 loop spans 14 amino acids. V gave up 5 bases and J gave up 4 bases; unmatched junction bases: 6. CDR3 protein: CASSPDRGSYEQYF. CDR3 DNA: TGTGCCAGCAGCCCGGACAGGGGTTCATACGAGCAGTACTTC.

The J gene is TRBJ2-7, the V gene TRBV5-1, with TRBD1 matching 8 bases. The CDR3 contains 15 residues. Trimming took 4 bases from V and 0 from J; bases not matched to a gene: 6. Germline CDR1 SGHRS, CDR2 YFSETQ. CDR3 protein: CASSPGQALSYEQYF. Written as DNA, the CDR3 is TGCGCCAGCAGCCCGGGACAGGCCCTCTCCTACGAGCAGTACTTC.

The chain uses TRBV3-1 (or the pseudogene TRBV3-2) and TRBJ2-7, with D perhaps TRBD1 (6 bases). V was pared by 4 bases and J by 5 bases, with 9 bases between. Germline V gene data show CDR1 as LGHDT and CDR2 as YNNKEL (reference sequence). This CDR3 is built from 12 residues. CDR3: CASSPTGNEQYF. The DNA for the CDR3 is TGTGCCAGCAGCCCAACAGGGAACGAGCAGTACTTC.

The gene calls are TRBV5-1 and TRBJ2-4, with TRBD1 matching over 7 bases. J gave up 0 bases and V 7 bases, and 13 bases lay outside the gene matches. This CDR3 contains 17 residues. Per germline, CDR1 SGHRS and CDR2 YFSETQ. CDR3 sequence reads: CASGTGVEALAKNIQYF. For the CDR3, the DNA is TGCGCCAGCGGAACAGGGGTGGAAGCTCTAGCCAAAAACATTCAGTACTTC.

The chain joins TRBV27 to TRBJ1-1; TRBD1 might be the D (5 bases). Germline values: CDR1 MNHEY, CDR2 SMNVEV (reference sequence). Trimming removed 8 bases at V and 5 bases at J, with 9 bases between. The CDR3 length is 11 residues. CDR3 in DNA: TGTGCCAGCCAAGGGGTTACTGAAGCTTTCTTT. Translating it yields CASQGVTEAFF.

The genes are TRBV28 and TRBJ2-5, with 8 bases that match TRBD1. V lost 2 bases and J lost 3; bases outside the gene matches: 5. Germline values: CDR1 MDHEN, CDR2 SYDVKM. The CDR3 extends over 15 amino acids. CDR3 in DNA: TGTGCCAGCAGTTTAGTTGGGACAGGAAAAGAGACCCAGTACTTC. Translating it yields CASSLVGTGKETQYF.

In DNA, the CDR3 is TGCGCCAGCAGCCAAGCCAGCGGGGGAGTGAATGAGCAGTTCTTC. Translated, it gives CASSQASGGVNEQFF. This sequence joins TRBV4-3 and TRBJ2-1, with 8 bases fitting TRBD2. The junction had 6 bases not matched to a gene; V was cut back by 1 base and J by 7 bases. Germline V gene lookup returns CDR1 LGHNA and CDR2 YSLEER. The CDR3 spans 15 residues.

The chain has TRBV27 and TRBJ2-2; 9 nucleotides agree with TRBD2. The V gene's germline CDR1 is MNHEY and CDR2 SMNVEV (reference sequence). This CDR3 is 17 amino acids long. Trimming at V came to 2 bases and at J to 1 base, leaving 5 bases not matched to a gene. The CDR3 reads CASSLAGGRLNTGELFF. The CDR3 coding sequence is TGTGCCAGCAGTTTAGCGGGGGGGCGGTTGAACACCGGGGAGCTGTTTTTT.

The chain joins TRBV10-3 to TRBJ2-5; possible D gene TRBD2, 6 bases. This CDR3 has 14 amino acids. Germline values: CDR1 ENHRY, CDR2 SYGVKD. Trimming pared 4 bases from V and 2 bases from J, leaving 11 bases between. The CDR3, as DNA: TGTGCCATCAGTGGCCTCGGGGGTCAAGAGACCCAGTACTTC. This codes for CAISGLGGQETQYF.

This clone was seen a handful of times. The J gene is TRBJ1-1, the V gene TRBV27; 10 positions match TRBD1. Germline CDR1 is MNHEY and CDR2 is SMNVEV (reference sequence). The CDR3 extends over 14 amino acids. After removal of 6 bases from V and 5 bases from J, the junction contained 6 bases not matched to a gene. This CDR3 reads CASRMDRGYTEAFF. The CDR3 DNA sequence: TGTGCCAGCAGGATGGACAGGGGGTATACTGAAGCTTTCTTT.

The CDR3: CASSPATVSSGNTIYF. In nucleotides, the CDR3 is TGTGCCAGCTCACCTGCGACTGTGAGCTCTGGAAACACCATATATTTT. V gene TRBV18 combines with J gene TRBJ1-3; D is uncertain. V was cut by 3 bases and J by 0 bases, with 12 bases left in between. The germline V gene has CDR1 KGHSH and CDR2 LQKENI. The CDR3 loop spans 16 amino acids.

The V gene is TRBV7-9, the J gene TRBJ2-2; the match to TRBD1 covers 8 bases. Losses at the gene ends were 5 bases for V and 3 bases for J; bases not matched to a gene: 2. The CDR3 runs 14 residues. The germline CDR1 and CDR2 sequences are SEHNR and FQNEAQ (reference sequence). The CDR3 nucleotides are TGTGCCAGCAGCCCGGACAGGGACACCGGGGAGCTGTTTTTT. Its translation: CASSPDRDTGELFF.

This rearrangement joins TRBV5-1 to TRBJ2-5; TRBD2 matches at 10 bases. Germline V lookup: CDR1 SGHRS, CDR2 YFSETQ. Germline trimming cut 4 bases from V and 4 bases from J; bases unmatched to any gene: 10. The CDR3 spans 16 residues. The CDR3 DNA reads TGCGCCAGCAGCATCAACAGCGGGGGGGCCGCAGAGACCCAGTACTTC. Translating it yields CASSINSGGAAETQYF.

The chain carries TRBV11-2 and TRBJ2-3; possible D gene TRBD2, 6 bases. The CDR3 has 16 residues. V lost 3 bases and J 5 bases, leaving 18 bases between the germline ends. Germline CDR1 is SGHAT and CDR2 is FQNNGV. The CDR3 spells CASSFRGGSAKDTQYF. In nucleotides, the CDR3 is TGTGCCAGCAGCTTTCGTGGGGGGTCCGCAAAAGATACGCAGTATTTT.

V and J are TRBV29-1 and TRBJ2-3; 7 bases align to TRBD1. This CDR3 has 12 amino acids. Germline V gene sequence: CDR1 SQVTM, CDR2 ANQGSEA. J gave up 5 bases and V 4 bases, and 3 bases lay outside the gene matches. This CDR3 is CSVGTGGDTQYF. The CDR3 DNA reads as TGCAGCGTTGGGACAGGAGGAGATACGCAGTATTTT.

The chain has TRBV5-1 and TRBJ2-3, with TRBD2 as a possible D gene (5 bases). V was trimmed by 0 bases and J by 3 bases, leaving 11 bases between them. In germline, CDR1 is SGHRS, CDR2 YFSETQ. This CDR3 has 15 amino acids. Here the CDR3 reads CASSLGVSGTDTQYF. The DNA for the CDR3 is TGCGCCAGCAGCTTGGGGGTATCGGGGACAGATACGCAGTATTTT.

The rearrangement joins TRBV4-1 to TRBJ2-7, with TRBD1 identical over 9 bases. Germline values: CDR1 MGHRA, CDR2 YSYEKL. The CDR3 sequence is 13 residues long. V trimming: 4 bases; J trimming: 5 bases; junction bases outside the gene matches: 3. The CDR3 sequence: CASSPGTGNEQYF. CDR3 sequence (DNA): TGCGCCAGCAGCCCAGGGACAGGGAACGAGCAGTACTTC.

CDR3 DNA: TGTGCCAGCAGCAAATGGGCTAGCCTCTACAATGAGCAGTTCTTC. It encodes CASSKWASLYNEQFF. This chain uses TRBV21-1 with TRBJ2-1; the tabulated D call, TRBD2, remains unverified against the DNA. TRBV21-1 is classified as a pseudogene. The CDR3 consists of 15 residues.

The V and J genes are TRBV4-1 and TRBJ2-7, with 7 nucleotides matching TRBD2. The germline CDR1 and CDR2 sequences are MGHRA and YSYEKL. This CDR3 has 15 amino acids. V gave up 4 bases and J gave up 0 bases; unmatched junction bases: 6. In DNA form, the CDR3 reads TGCGCCAGCAGCCGGTTTACGGGGGGCTCCTACGAGCAGTACTTC. Amino acids: CASSRFTGGSYEQYF.

The chain has TRBV6-5 and TRBJ1-1, with unresolved D. The V end was cut by 4 bases, the J end by 5 bases, with 11 bases between. The V gene's germline CDR1 is MNHEY and CDR2 SVGAGI. The CDR3 is made up of 13 amino acids. CDR3 residues: CASSSPMRTEAFF. The CDR3 DNA is TGTGCCAGCAGTTCCCCGATGAGGACTGAAGCTTTCTTT.

The chain recombines TRBV14 with TRBJ2-1, with D possibly TRBD1 on 6 matching bases. The CDR3 contains 15 residues. The germline CDR1 and CDR2 sequences are SGHDN and FVKESK. The V gene lost 3 bases and the J gene lost 0 bases, with 9 bases spanning the gap. The CDR3 loop reads CASSQRGSSYNEQFF. The CDR3 DNA sequence: TGTGCCAGCAGCCAGAGGGGGAGCTCCTACAATGAGCAGTTCTTC.

The chain links TRBV7-8 to TRBJ1-5; a possible D gene is TRBD1 (5 bases). CDR3 length: 13 residues. Germline V CDR1 and CDR2: SGHVS, FQNEAQ. V lost 5 bases and J lost 2, with 7 bases in between. The chain's CDR3 is CASSATGNQPQHF. In nucleotides, the CDR3 is TGTGCCAGCAGCGCGACAGGCAATCAGCCCCAGCATTTT. Complete variable domain (other parts from reference TRBV7-8 and TRBJ1-5): GAGVSQSPRYKVAKRGQDVALRCDPISGHVSLFWYQQALGQGPEFLTYFQNEAQLDKSGLPSDRFFAERPEGSVSTLKIQRTQQEDSAVYLCASSATGNQPQHFGDGTRLSIL.

This clone was found once. The chain carries TRBV10-3 and TRBJ1-2; 11 bases map to TRBD1. V lost 8 bases to trimming and J lost 7 bases; unmatched junction nucleotides: 9. There are 14 residues in the CDR3. Per the germline V gene, CDR1 is ENHRY and CDR2 is SYGVKD. CDR3 bases: TGTGCCATCGGAGCGGACAGGGGGCGGAGTGGCTACACCTTC. It codes for CAIGADRGRSGYTF.

The chain links TRBV7-6 to TRBJ2-2, with 11 bases aligning to TRBD1. This CDR3 is built from 16 residues. With 5 bases clipped from V and 3 bases from J, the junction kept 5 bases outside the gene matches. CDR1 and CDR2 (germline): SGHVS, FNYEAQ. The CDR3 region has the DNA TGTGCCAGCAGCACCAGGACAGGGGGCTACACCGGGGAGCTGTTTTTT. Translated: CASSTRTGGYTGELFF.

The CDR3 DNA reads TGTGCCAGCACCCATACGGTTCCGGGGAAGGAGACCCAGTACTTC. Its protein is CASTHTVPGKETQYF. The rearrangement joins TRBV6-6 to TRBJ2-5, with a possible D match to TRBD2 (5 bases). Germline V lookup: CDR1 MNHNY, CDR2 SVGAGI (reference sequence). Trimming took off 7 bases at V and 5 bases at J, with 20 bases between the two ends. This CDR3 contains 15 residues.

The chain couples TRBV24-1 to TRBJ2-3; TRBD2 matches at 9 bases. The germline V gene encodes CDR1 KGHDR and CDR2 SFDVKD. V lost 4 bases, J lost 4 bases, and 2 bases stayed unmatched. The CDR3 totals 14 residues. DNA for the CDR3: TGTGCCACCAGTGACGCGGGGGGGCCAGATACGCAGTATTTT. It codes for CATSDAGGPDTQYF.

This chain links TRBV7-7 with TRBJ1-3; D might be TRBD1 (6 bases). CDR1 and CDR2 from the germline V gene are SSHAT and FNYEAQ (reference sequence). The ends were cut back, 1 base at V and 0 bases at J, with 16 bases in the middle. CDR3 length: 18 residues. The CDR3 DNA reads as TGTGCCAGCAGCTTAGTCTCCGCCTCGGACAGCTCTGGAAACACCATATATTTT. This encodes CASSLVSASDSSGNTIYF.

This clone has a single count. This sequence joins TRBV30 and TRBJ2-1; tentative D call: TRBD2 (5 bases). With 3 bases removed from V and 6 bases from J, the gap between germline ends came to 18 bases. CDR3 length: 15 amino acids. In germline, CDR1 is GTSNPN, CDR2 SVGIG (reference sequence). Here the CDR3 DNA reads TGTGCCTGGAGCGGGATGGGCGGGTGGACCAATGAGCAGTTCTTC. This sequence encodes CAWSGMGGWTNEQFF.

V gene TRBV6-6 combines with J gene TRBJ2-7; 7 positions agree with TRBD2. The germline CDR1 and CDR2 sequences are MNHNY and SVGAGI (reference sequence). J was trimmed by 0 bases and V by 6 bases; bases with no gene match: 8. The CDR3 contains 15 residues. Here the CDR3 DNA reads TGTGCCAGCAGCCTTGGGGGGGACGTCTCCTACGAGCAGTACGTC. Translation gives CASSLGGDVSYEQYV.

The genes are TRBV28 and TRBJ1-5; D is undetermined. CDR3 size: 15 residues. From germline, CDR1 is MDHEN and CDR2 SYDVKM. V lost 7 bases to trimming and J lost 4 bases, with 17 bases between them. The CDR3 bases are TGTGCCAGCACCCCGGGAGCTGGAGTAAATCAGCCCCAGCATTTT. Translated: CASTPGAGVNQPQHF.

This clone was observed a handful of times. The chain joins TRBV30 to TRBJ1-1; TRBD1 matches 8 bases. The germline gives CDR1 GTSNPN, CDR2 SVGIG (reference sequence). V trimming: 3 bases; J trimming: 0 bases; junction bases outside the gene matches: 6. The CDR3 has 15 amino acids. CDR3 nucleotides: TGTGCCTGGAGCCAGGGGGCGGGGATGAACACTGAAGCTTTCTTT. Translation: CAWSQGAGMNTEAFF. The variable domain in full, with the rest retrieved from reference TRBV30 and TRBJ1-1, is SQTIHQWPATLVQPVGSPLSLECTVEGTSNPNLYWYRQAAGRGLQLLFYSVGIGQISSEVPQNLSASRPQDRQFILSSKKLLLSDSGFYLCAWSQGAGMNTEAFFGQGTRLTVV.

This clone was observed a handful of times. The chain carries TRBV10-2 and TRBJ1-2; no clear D gene. CDR1 and CDR2 (germline): WSHSY, SAAADI. The CDR3 length is 15 residues. V lost 7 bases and J lost 1, with 16 bases in between. The CDR3 DNA is TGCGCCAGCACGGCAGGTCCCTTTGGTAACTATGGCTACACCTTC. Protein sequence: CASTAGPFGNYGYTF.